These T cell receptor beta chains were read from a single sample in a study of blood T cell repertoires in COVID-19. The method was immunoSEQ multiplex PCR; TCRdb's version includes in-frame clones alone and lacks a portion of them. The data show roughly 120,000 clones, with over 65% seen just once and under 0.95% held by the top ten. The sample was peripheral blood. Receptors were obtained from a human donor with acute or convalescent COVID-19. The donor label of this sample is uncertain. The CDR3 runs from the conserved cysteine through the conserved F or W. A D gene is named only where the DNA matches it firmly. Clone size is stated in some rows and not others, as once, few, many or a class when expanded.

CDR3nt: TGTGCCAGTAGTGCGGACTATGGCTACACCTTC
CDR3aa: CASSADYGYTF
d_gene: -
j_gene: TRBJ1-2
v_gene: TRBV19
abundance: few
len: 11

CDR3nt: TGTGCCAGTAGTCCCAACAGGGGGGGCAACTACGAGCAGTACTTC
CDR3aa: CASSPNRGGNYEQYF
d_gene: -
j_gene: TRBJ2-7
v_gene: TRBV19
abundance: -
len: 15

CDR3nt: TGCGCCAGCAGCCCGGACGGACAGGCCAATCAGCCCCAGCATTTT
CDR3aa: CASSPDGQANQPQHF
d_gene: TRBD1
j_gene: TRBJ1-5
v_gene: TRBV5-1
abundance: -
len: 15

CDR3nt: TGTGCCAGTACCTGGGGCCTCGACTCTGGAAACACCATATATTTT
CDR3aa: CASTWGLDSGNTIYF
d_gene: -
j_gene: TRBJ1-3
v_gene: TRBV19
abundance: -
len: 15

CDR3nt: TGCAGTGCTAGTACAGGGGGCGATCACTCACCCCTCCACTTT
CDR3aa: CSASTGGDHSPLHF
d_gene: TRBD1
j_gene: TRBJ1-6
v_gene: TRBV20-1
abundance: few
len: 14

CDR3nt: TGTGCCAGCAGTGACCAACAGGGGGCGAACACTGAAGCTTTCTTT
CDR3aa: CASSDQQGANTEAFF
d_gene: TRBD1
j_gene: TRBJ1-1
v_gene: TRBV2
abundance: -
len: 15

CDR3nt: TGCGCCAGCAGCTTGGGACAGCAAGTCTCTGGAAACACCATATATTTT
CDR3aa: CASSLGQQVSGNTIYF
d_gene: -
j_gene: TRBJ1-3
v_gene: TRBV5-1
abundance: -
len: 16

CDR3nt: TGCGCCAGCAGCCAAGATTTCTTGTTAAGCTCTTCTGGCTACACCTTC
CDR3aa: CASSQDFLLSSSGYTF
d_gene: -
j_gene: TRBJ1-2
v_gene: TRBV4-1
abundance: -
len: 16

CDR3nt: TGTGCCAGCAGCCCCTGGACAGGGGGCAACACTGAAGCTTTCTTT
CDR3aa: CASSPWTGGNTEAFF
d_gene: TRBD1
j_gene: TRBJ1-1
v_gene: TRBV9
abundance: -
len: 15

CDR3nt: TGTGCCAGCAGCCAAGATAGCACCCACGAGCAGTACTTC
CDR3aa: CASSQDSTHEQYF
d_gene: -
j_gene: TRBJ2-7
v_gene: TRBV4-2
abundance: many
len: 13

CDR3nt: TGCGCCAGCAGCTTGTCTGGGGGGGGGCCCCCTAGCACAGATACGCAGTATTTT
CDR3aa: CASSLSGGGPPSTDTQYF
d_gene: -
j_gene: TRBJ2-3
v_gene: TRBV5-1
abundance: -
len: 18

CDR3nt: TGTGCCAGCAGGGCCCGACGACAGGGATGGGGATCCTACGAGCAGTACTTC
CDR3aa: CASRARRQGWGSYEQYF
d_gene: TRBD1
j_gene: TRBJ2-7
v_gene: TRBV2
abundance: -
len: 17

CDR3nt: TGTGCCAGTAGTAGCTCCGGACAGGGTTCAGCTTTCTTT
CDR3aa: CASSSSGQGSAFF
d_gene: TRBD1
j_gene: TRBJ1-1
v_gene: TRBV19
abundance: -
len: 13

CDR3nt: TGTGCCAGCAGCTCCGGTGGAGGCCAGCCCCAGCATTTT
CDR3aa: CASSSGGGQPQHF
d_gene: -
j_gene: TRBJ1-5
v_gene: TRBV7-9
abundance: -
len: 13

CDR3nt: TGTGCCTGGAGTGTACGAAGTGCCGGACACTATTCACCCCTCCACTTT
CDR3aa: CAWSVRSAGHYSPLHF
d_gene: -
j_gene: TRBJ1-6
v_gene: TRBV30
abundance: -
len: 16

CDR3nt: TGTGCCAGCAGCCGTGACAGGGCCTACAATGAGCAGTTCTTC
CDR3aa: CASSRDRAYNEQFF
d_gene: TRBD1
j_gene: TRBJ2-1
v_gene: TRBV7-9
abundance: -
len: 14

CDR3nt: TGTGCCAGCTCACCTTCGGGACAGGGGGCTGGAAACACCATATATTTT
CDR3aa: CASSPSGQGAGNTIYF
d_gene: TRBD1
j_gene: TRBJ1-3
v_gene: TRBV18
abundance: -
len: 16

CDR3nt: TGTGCCACCAGTGATTGGACAGGGCTTGGCTACACCTTC
CDR3aa: CATSDWTGLGYTF
d_gene: TRBD1
j_gene: TRBJ1-2
v_gene: TRBV24-1
abundance: -
len: 13

CDR3nt: TGCGCCAGCGCACACAGGGTGTTTAGCACTGAAGCTTTCTTT
CDR3aa: CASAHRVFSTEAFF
d_gene: -
j_gene: TRBJ1-1
v_gene: TRBV5-1
abundance: -
len: 14

CDR3nt: TGTGCCATCAGTGATCGGGGGGCTCGGAATGAGCAGTTCTTC
CDR3aa: CAISDRGARNEQFF
d_gene: -
j_gene: TRBJ2-1
v_gene: TRBV10-3
abundance: -
len: 14

CDR3nt: TGTGCCAGCAGCACTGGACAGGTTAATTCACCCCTCCACTTT
CDR3aa: CASSTGQVNSPLHF
d_gene: TRBD1
j_gene: TRBJ1-6
v_gene: TRBV5-4
abundance: -
len: 14

CDR3nt: TGTGCCAGTAGTGCGAACGGACAGGGTGGAACCTACGAGCAGTACTTC
CDR3aa: CASSANGQGGTYEQYF
d_gene: TRBD1
j_gene: TRBJ2-7
v_gene: TRBV19
abundance: few
len: 16

CDR3nt: TGTGCCAGCAGCGTTACGGGGGGAAGTGAGACCCAGTACTTC
CDR3aa: CASSVTGGSETQYF
d_gene: TRBD2
j_gene: TRBJ2-5
v_gene: TRBV9
abundance: -
len: 14

CDR3nt: TGTGCCAGCAGCTTAGGGGGCACTTATGAAAAACTGTTTTTT
CDR3aa: CASSLGGTYEKLFF
d_gene: TRBD1
j_gene: TRBJ1-4
v_gene: TRBV5-4
abundance: -
len: 14

CDR3nt: TGTGCCAGCAGCTATAGACTAGCGGGGGGAAATGAGCAGTTCTTC
CDR3aa: CASSYRLAGGNEQFF
d_gene: TRBD2
j_gene: TRBJ2-1
v_gene: TRBV7-2
abundance: once
len: 15

CDR3nt: TGTGCCAGCAGCCTCGGGAGTAAGAGGACAGGGCATCGGTCGTCCTACAATGAGCAGTTCTTC
CDR3aa: CASSLGSKRTGHRSSYNEQFF
d_gene: TRBD1
j_gene: TRBJ2-1
v_gene: TRBV14
abundance: many
len: 21

CDR3nt: TGTGCCACCAGCACCACAGGGCGGCACACCATATATTTT
CDR3aa: CATSTTGRHTIYF
d_gene: -
j_gene: TRBJ1-3
v_gene: TRBV15
abundance: few
len: 13

CDR3nt: TGTGCCAGCTCACCACAAGTGGGGGCGGAATCACCCCTCCACTTT
CDR3aa: CASSPQVGAESPLHF
d_gene: -
j_gene: TRBJ1-6
v_gene: TRBV18
abundance: few
len: 15

CDR3nt: TGTGCCGCCAACACAGGCCAGGGGAATCAGCCCCAGCATTTT
CDR3aa: CAANTGQGNQPQHF
d_gene: -
j_gene: TRBJ1-5
v_gene: TRBV30
abundance: -
len: 14

CDR3nt: TGTGCCAGCAGGGGGGGGGCGGTTGAGCAGTTCTTC
CDR3aa: CASRGGAVEQFF
d_gene: -
j_gene: TRBJ2-1
v_gene: TRBV27
abundance: -
len: 12